This TCR beta chain was recorded in a study of post-analysis software for immune sequencing data. Study in general: The courses of disease that were included comprised relapsing-remitting, secondary progressive and progressive-relapsing multiple sclerosis. General observations from the study: TRBV segments more frequent in patients than in controls numbered five and included TRBV5-6, TRBV5-1 and TRBV20-1.

This clonotype was seen only a few times. Antigen specificity is unknown. Unique molecular identifiers tagged the TCR beta cDNA libraries. TCRdb processed the PCR reads anew with MiXCR; each CDR3 protein has one entry. The top ten hold 4.5% to 7.5% of the sample, which has about 540,000 distinct CDR3 sequences, approximately 34% seen once. The CDR3 extends over 17 amino acids. V dropped 3 bases and J dropped 10; count of bases not matched to a gene: 19. Per germline, CDR1 SGHRS and CDR2 YFSETQ. The receptor was derived from a girl under 18 with multiple sclerosis. The J gene is TRBJ2-1, the V gene TRBV5-1; 7 bases map to TRBD1. The sequencing input was blood. The CDR3 sequence is CASSSNTTGVKPYEQFF. The CDR3, as DNA: TGCGCCAGCAGCTCGAACACCACAGGGGTAAAACCTTACGAGCAGTTCTTC.